This T cell receptor (beta chain) was sequenced during a study of human T cells and chemical hapten exposure. The CDR3 loop spans 15 amino acids. V lost 6 bases and J 0 bases, leaving 11 bases between the germline ends. Germline loops: CDR1 KGHSH, CDR2 LQKENI. Time point here: patch test 1, 2 weeks after DPC sensitization. The treatment is: therapeutic diphenylcyclopropenone sensitization with weekly scalp DPC. Study-wide findings and caveats: Alopecia in all donors means immunity may differ from healthy individuals.

Remarks on this clonotype: What it recognizes is unknown.

TCRdb itself ran the RACE reads through MiXCR, one entry per CDR3 protein. The table lists 95,000 to 150,000 distinct CDR3 sequences, about 13% of them singletons, with around 0.84% in the top ten. The chain has TRBV18 and TRBJ1-4; D perhaps matches TRBD1 (5 bases). The TCR was taken from a man aged 18 to 29 with alopecia areata. Some clones in this sample may be carry-over from other donors' samples. Specimen: whole blood, collected in connection with sensitization to the hapten diphenylcyclopropenone (DPC). The CDR3 spells CASSMIGATNEKLFF. The DNA of the CDR3 is TGTGCCAGCTCTATGATAGGGGCAACTAATGAAAAACTGTTTTTT.